This T cell receptor (beta chain) was recorded in a study of blood T cell repertoires in COVID-19. Turning to the study itself: Both acute and convalescent COVID-19 samples were obtained from the United States, Italy and Spain.

Profiling relied on immunoSEQ multiplex PCR, and the TCRdb table lists in-frame clones only, not all of them. The profile shows 250,000 to 350,000 clones, approximately 92% of them singletons. This clone was seen just once. Trimming cost V 4 bases and J 14 bases, with 12 bases left between them. Per germline, CDR1 MNHEY and CDR2 SVGAGI. The CDR3 totals 12 residues. The clonotype was recovered from a woman under 40 with COVID-19, enrolled during active disease. The chain couples TRBV6-5 to TRBJ1-6; D may be TRBD1 (5 bases). Sequences were obtained from peripheral blood. Here the CDR3 reads CASSWGDGTLHF. The CDR3 bases are TGTGCCAGCAGTTGGGGGGATGGGACCCTCCACTTT.